The text below deals with one TCR beta chain. Authors' analysis steps: Reference gene primer amplification gave nucleated cell count estimates. The table came from immunoSEQ multiplex PCR; TCRdb's copy has only in-frame clones and leaves some out. V and J calls and clone size are as listed in that table; D and trimming were resolved from the DNA. This table has some 270,000 clones, more than 85% appearing once. CDR1 and CDR2 from the germline V gene are KGHSH and LQKENI. Unmatched junction bases numbered 12, after V lost 3 bases and J lost 2 bases. This CDR3 contains 18 residues. The sample originates from a study of blood T cell repertoires in COVID-19. Overall study context: There were acute and convalescent COVID-19 samples, and they came from the United States, Italy and Spain. The cDNA or gDNA used as material had been derived from T cells, B-cell-depleted T cells, or PBMCs.

The J gene is TRBJ2-2, the V gene TRBV18; TRBD2 agrees at 7 bases. Sequenced material: peripheral blood. The sequence came from a man in his thirties or forties with acute or convalescent COVID-19. CDR3 residues: CASSPIAPSGGNTGELFF. The DNA of the CDR3 is TGTGCCAGCTCACCGATTGCCCCATCGGGGGGAAACACCGGGGAGCTGTTTTTT. The full variable domain, its missing parts supplied by reference TRBV18 and TRBJ2-2, is NAGVMQNPRHLVRRRGQEARLRCSPMKGHSHVYWYRQLPEEGLKFMVYLQKENIIDESGMPKERFSAEFPKEGPSILRIQQVVRGDSAAYFCASSPIAPSGGNTGELFFGEGSRLTVL.